These 15 T cell receptor beta chains originate from one sample sequenced in a study of blood T cell repertoires in COVID-19. Only in-frame clones appear in the TCRdb table, and some are missing; sequencing was by immunoSEQ multiplex PCR. The data hold over 120,000 clones, with 75% to 85% observed a single time. The sequenced sample consisted of peripheral blood. Receptor source: a man between 65 and 85 years old who had recovered from COVID-19.

The V call is TRBV4-1, the J call TRBJ2-7, with TRBD2 identical over 8 bases. The junction had 1 base not matched to a gene; V was cut back by 0 bases and J by 0 bases. Germline CDR1 reads MGHRA; CDR2 reads YSYEKL. The CDR3 spans 15 residues. The CDR3, as DNA: TGCGCCAGCAGCCAAGACCTAGCGGGCTCCTACGAGCAGTACTTC. Translation: CASSQDLAGSYEQYF.

The genes are TRBV18 and TRBJ2-7, with 10 nucleotides matching TRBD1. This CDR3 is built from 14 residues. The V gene end was trimmed by 3 bases and the J gene end by 5 bases; junction bases not matched to a gene: 4. The germline gives CDR1 KGHSH, CDR2 LQKENI. CDR3 bases: TGTGCCAGCTCACCGGGACAGGGGTGGAACGAGCAGTACTTC. Translating it yields CASSPGQGWNEQYF.

This sequence joins TRBV29-1 and TRBJ1-1; 9 bases are a match to TRBD1. This CDR3 region has 18 residues. Trimming took 4 bases from V and 3 from J; bases not matched to a gene: 18. Germline V gene lookup returns CDR1 SQVTM and CDR2 ANQGSEA. CDR3 sequence: CSVANPWDRVSGDTEAFF. CDR3 bases: TGCAGCGTTGCTAACCCCTGGGACAGGGTGAGCGGGGACACTGAAGCTTTCTTT.

This chain links TRBV10-2 with TRBJ2-1; 9 bases fit TRBD2. The CDR3 extends over 15 amino acids. V shed 6 bases, J shed 2 bases, and the junction held 5 bases outside the gene matches. Germline CDR1 and CDR2: WSHSY and SAAADI. Here the CDR3 DNA reads TGCGCCAGCAGAGAAAGCGGGAGGCCCTACAATGAGCAGTTCTTC. Its translation: CASRESGRPYNEQFF.

The chain has TRBV29-1 and TRBJ2-5; the D gene is possibly TRBD1 (8 bases). The V gene lost 8 bases and the J gene lost 4 bases, with 20 bases spanning the gap. This CDR3 spans 14 amino acids. Germline loops: CDR1 SQVTM, CDR2 ANQGSEA. The CDR3 spells CSLQAGQDGETQYF. The CDR3 DNA is TGCAGCCTCCAAGCGGGACAGGACGGAGAGACCCAGTACTTC.

The rearrangement joins TRBV11-2 to TRBJ2-2; possible D gene TRBD1, 5 bases. CDR1 and CDR2 (germline): SGHAT, FQNNGV. V lost 5 bases and J 6 bases, leaving 10 bases between the germline ends. This CDR3 spans 13 amino acids. The CDR3 here is CASSPGFAGELFF. CDR3 DNA: TGTGCCAGCAGCCCAGGGTTTGCCGGGGAGCTGTTTTTT.

This clone was seen a handful of times. V gene TRBV6-4 combines with J gene TRBJ1-1; the match to TRBD1 covers 10 bases. The length of the CDR3 is 15 residues. Looked up from germline, CDR1 is MRHNA and CDR2 is SNTAGT. Trimming at V came to 6 bases and at J to 6 bases, leaving 10 bases not matched to a gene. The CDR3 is CASRKPGQGSAEAFF. The CDR3 region has the DNA TGTGCCAGCAGAAAACCGGGACAGGGGTCTGCTGAAGCTTTCTTT.

The chain couples TRBV10-3 to TRBJ2-7, with 8 bases aligning to TRBD1. The V gene end was trimmed by 9 bases and the J gene end by 6 bases; junction bases not matched to a gene: 4. Germline lookup yields CDR1 ENHRY and CDR2 SYGVKD. This CDR3 spans 11 amino acids. DNA for the CDR3: TGTGCCATTCAGGGGGCAGGCGAGCAGTACTTC. Translation: CAIQGAGEQYF.

This clone has only a few counts. The CDR3 sequence is CASSGQGSYEQYF. Written as DNA, the CDR3 is TGTGCCAGCAGCGGACAGGGCTCCTACGAGCAGTACTTC. This sequence joins TRBV27 and TRBJ2-7; 8 bases align to TRBD1. V shed 6 bases and J 0 bases; nucleotides not matched to a gene: 1. CDR3 length: 13 residues. From germline, CDR1 is MNHEY and CDR2 SMNVEV (reference sequence).

This clone has a handful of counts. The V and J genes are TRBV27 and TRBJ1-2, with no clear D. Trimming left V 7 bases short and J 2 bases short, with 17 bases between. Germline CDR1 is MNHEY and CDR2 is SMNVEV (reference sequence). The CDR3 sequence is 15 residues long. The CDR3 nucleotides read TGTGCCAGCACCCCGCAATGGGGAGGCAACTATGGCTACACCTTC. Protein product: CASTPQWGGNYGYTF.

This clone has a handful of counts. The chain uses TRBV7-2 and TRBJ2-7, with D perhaps TRBD1 (5 bases). Trimming cost V 5 bases and J 2 bases, with 13 bases left between them. Germline CDR1 is SGHTA and CDR2 is FQGNSA. This CDR3 is 14 amino acids long. The CDR3 sequence is CASSPQGGPYEQYF. The CDR3 DNA follows: TGTGCCAGCAGCCCCCAGGGCGGTCCCTACGAGCAGTACTTC.

V gene TRBV19 combines with J gene TRBJ1-6; a possible D gene is TRBD1 (6 bases). Germline V gene lookup returns CDR1 LNHDA and CDR2 SQIVND (reference sequence). CDR3 length: 14 residues. The V and J ends lost 5 bases and 7 bases respectively, with 12 bases between them. In nucleotides, the CDR3 is TGTGCCAGTAGTCTAGGACAGCTGAATTCACCCCTCCACTTT. Its translation: CASSLGQLNSPLHF.

This clone was recorded once. The V call is TRBV2, the J call TRBJ2-7; 10 nucleotides align to TRBD2. The CDR3 totals 14 residues. V trimming: 6 bases; J trimming: 5 bases; junction bases outside the gene matches: 7. Germline loops: CDR1 SNHLY, CDR2 FYNNEI. In nucleotides, the CDR3 is TGTGCCAGCAGACCAAGACTAGCGGGCCACGAGCAGTACTTC. It specifies CASRPRLAGHEQYF. The variable domain in full, with the rest retrieved from reference TRBV2 and TRBJ2-7, is EPEVTQTPSHQVTQMGQEVILRCVPISNHLYFYWYRQILGQKVEFLVSFYNNEISEKSEIFDDQFSVERPDGSNFTLKIRSTKLEDSAMYFCASRPRLAGHEQYFGPGTRLTVT.

This clone was seen more than once but under ten times. The chain is built from TRBV5-4 and TRBJ1-2, with D hard to call. This CDR3 is 15 amino acids long. Trimming took off 1 base at V and 5 bases at J, with 15 bases between the two ends. Germline V gene lookup returns CDR1 SGHNT and CDR2 YYREEE (reference sequence). CDR3 region: CASSLIGLDRYGYTF. DNA of the CDR3: TGTGCCAGCAGCTTGATCGGGTTGGATCGGTATGGCTACACCTTC.

The rearrangement links TRBV6-6 to TRBJ2-1; D might be TRBD2 (6 bases). Trimming stripped 6 bases from V and 6 bases from J, with 18 bases between. The CDR3 extends over 15 amino acids. Germline V gives CDR1 MNHNY, CDR2 SVGAGI (reference sequence). DNA of the CDR3: TGTGCCAGCAGAATAGGCGGGGACGGGGTCAATGAGCAGTTCTTC. The encoded protein is CASRIGGDGVNEQFF.